This T cell receptor beta chain was identified in a study of cytomegalovirus exposure and HLA in healthy donors. The data were produced by immunoSEQ multiplex PCR, yet TCRdb's version contains in-frame clones alone and is incomplete. The sample lists about 140,000 clones; 80% to 90% were seen once. Study-wide findings and caveats: Most TCR sequences proved rare, with some public TCRs found in many donors. Overall, approximately 150 TCR beta chains were annotated as cytomegalovirus-associated. First-cohort TCR clusters were later found to tend to co-occur in the 120 or so validation repertoires. With high specificity and sensitivity, the classifier reportedly diagnosed cytomegalovirus status.

Notes on this clone: Antigen specificity is unknown.

Germline assignment: CDR1 SGHDT and CDR2 YYEEEE. Between the trimmed V and J ends, which lost 4 bases and 9 bases, there was a span of 11 bases. The CDR3 is 12 amino acids. The rearrangement uses TRBV5-6 and TRBJ2-1; TRBD2 is a possible D gene (6 bases). The source of this sequence is a man aged 18 to 29 in good health and CMV-seropositive. The source material was PBMCs. The CDR3 spells CASSPAGGEQFF. The CDR3 DNA follows: TGTGCCAGCAGCCCAGCGGGCGGTGAGCAGTTCTTC.